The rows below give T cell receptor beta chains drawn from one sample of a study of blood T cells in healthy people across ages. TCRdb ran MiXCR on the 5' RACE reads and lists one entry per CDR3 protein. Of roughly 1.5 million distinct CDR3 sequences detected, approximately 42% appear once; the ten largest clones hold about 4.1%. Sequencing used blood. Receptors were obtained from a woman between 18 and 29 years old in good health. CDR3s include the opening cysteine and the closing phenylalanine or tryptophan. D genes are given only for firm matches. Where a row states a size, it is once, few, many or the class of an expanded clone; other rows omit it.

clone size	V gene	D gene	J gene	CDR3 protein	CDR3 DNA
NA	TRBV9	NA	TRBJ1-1	CASRDTGSLEAFF	TGTGCCAGCAGGGATACAGGGAGCCTTGAAGCTTTCTTT
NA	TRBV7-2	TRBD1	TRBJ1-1	CASSFLAGGLKNTEAFF	TGTGCCAGCAGCTTCCTCGCAGGGGGTTTGAAGAACACTGAAGCTTTCTTT
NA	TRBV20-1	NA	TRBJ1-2	CSARVPPVGYTF	TGCAGTGCTAGAGTGCCCCCGGTGGGCTACACCTTC
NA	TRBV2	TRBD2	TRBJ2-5	CASSYTSGGQETQYF	TGTGCCAGCAGTTACACTAGCGGGGGACAAGAGACCCAGTACTTC
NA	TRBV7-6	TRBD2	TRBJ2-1	CASSPGLAGESSCNEQFF	TGTGCCAGCAGCCCCGGACTAGCGGGGGAGAGCTCCTGCAATGAGCAGTTCTTC
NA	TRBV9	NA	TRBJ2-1	CASSDGLSSYNEQFF	TGTGCCAGCAGCGACGGTTTGAGCTCCTACAATGAGCAGTTCTTC
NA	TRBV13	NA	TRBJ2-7	CASSLFGEDTPYEQYF	TGTGCCAGCAGCTTATTTGGCGAGGACACTCCCTACGAGCAGTACTTC
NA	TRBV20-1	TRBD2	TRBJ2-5	CSARDSSGGAGETQYF	TGCAGTGCTAGAGATTCCAGCGGGGGGGCCGGGGAGACCCAGTACTTC
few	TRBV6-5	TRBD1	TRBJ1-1	CASSYRRGRLTEAFF	TGTGCCAGCAGTTACAGGAGGGGGCGGCTCACTGAAGCTTTCTTT
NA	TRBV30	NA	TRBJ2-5	CAWNQGHIGEQYF	TGTGCCTGGAACCAGGGCCACATAGGGGAGCAGTACTTC
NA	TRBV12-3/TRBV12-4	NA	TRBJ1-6	CASSKTGNNSPHHF	TGTGCCAGCAGTAAGACAGGAAATAATTCACCCCACCACTTT
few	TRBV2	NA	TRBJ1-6	CASSALGRRDSPLHF	TGTGCCAGCAGTGCCCTAGGCAGGAGGGATTCACCCCTCCACTTT
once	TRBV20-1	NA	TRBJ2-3	CSATLVGVTDTQYF	TGCAGTGCAACACTAGTGGGAGTGACAGATACGCAGTATTTT
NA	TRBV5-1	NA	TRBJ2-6	CASSLTQNSGANVLTF	TGCGCCAGCAGCTTAACTCAAAACTCTGGGGCCAACGTCCTGACTTTC
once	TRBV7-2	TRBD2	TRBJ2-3	CASSLIPAGGDTQYF	TGTGCCAGCAGCTTGATTCCAGCGGGGGGGGATACGCAGTATTTT
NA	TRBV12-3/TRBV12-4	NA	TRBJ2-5	CASCTPLAVTQYF	TGTGCCAGCTGCACCCCGCTAGCTGTGACCCAGTACTTC
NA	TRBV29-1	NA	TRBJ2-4	CSVSDMIAKNIQYF	TGCAGCGTTTCGGACATGATAGCCAAAAACATTCAGTACTTC
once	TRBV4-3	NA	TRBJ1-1	CASRAGLGRGPAFF	TGCGCCAGCAGAGCTGGCCTCGGACGGGGCCCAGCTTTCTTT
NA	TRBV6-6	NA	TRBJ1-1	CASSIPVNTEAFF	TGTGCCAGCAGCATACCCGTGAACACTGAAGCTTTCTTT
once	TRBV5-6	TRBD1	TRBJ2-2	CASGMTGGAYTGELFF	TGTGCCAGCGGGATGACAGGGGGCGCGTATACCGGGGAGCTGTTTTTT
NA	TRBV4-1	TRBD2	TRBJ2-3	CASSQDGLAGLTDTQYF	TGCGCCAGCAGCCAAGATGGGCTAGCGGGCCTCACAGATACGCAGTATTTT
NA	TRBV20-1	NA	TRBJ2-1	CSASDAPGASNEQFF	TGCAGTGCTTCTGACGCACCGGGAGCCAGCAATGAGCAGTTCTTC
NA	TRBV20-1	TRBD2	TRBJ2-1	CSLLAGGPYNEQFF	TGCAGTTTGCTAGCGGGAGGGCCCTATAATGAGCAGTTCTTC
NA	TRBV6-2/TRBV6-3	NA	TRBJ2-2	CASRLGQGPMNTGELFF	TGTGCCAGCAGACTGGGGCAGGGCCCGATGAACACCGGGGAGCTGTTTTTT
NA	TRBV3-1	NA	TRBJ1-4	CASRRGAGKLFF	TGTGCCAGCCGCCGTGGGGCGGGGAAACTGTTTTTT
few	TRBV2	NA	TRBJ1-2	CASSEEGRKGYTF	TGTGCCAGCAGTGAAGAGGGGAGGAAAGGCTACACCTTC
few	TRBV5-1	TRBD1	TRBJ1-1	CASSLGDRERTEAFF	TGCGCCAGCAGCTTGGGGGACAGGGAAAGAACTGAAGCTTTCTTT
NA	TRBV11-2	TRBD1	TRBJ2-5	CASSLGQGAWDEQYF	TGTGCCAGCAGCCTGGGACAGGGTGCTTGGGATGAGCAGTACTTC
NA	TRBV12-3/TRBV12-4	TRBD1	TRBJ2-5	CASSPLRDRQETQYF	TGTGCCAGCAGCCCCCTCCGGGACAGACAAGAGACCCAGTACTTC
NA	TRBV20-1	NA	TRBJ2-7	CSARDSGVGYEQYF	TGCAGTGCTAGAGATTCGGGAGTTGGCTACGAGCAGTACTTC
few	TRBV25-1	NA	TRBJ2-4	CAGSESSQGLKNIQYF	TGTGCCGGCAGTGAATCAAGCCAGGGGCTAAAAAACATTCAGTACTTC
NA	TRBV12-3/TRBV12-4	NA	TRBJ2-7	CASRDSSPNNEQYF	TGTGCCAGCCGGGACTCATCCCCCAACAATGAGCAGTACTTC
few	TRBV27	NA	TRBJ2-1	CASRLGAAAYNEQFF	TGTGCCAGTCGCCTTGGGGCTGCAGCCTACAATGAGCAGTTCTTC
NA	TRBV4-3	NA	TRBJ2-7	CASSQDEAVETYEQYF	TGCGCCAGCAGCCAAGATGAAGCAGTGGAGACCTACGAGCAGTACTTC
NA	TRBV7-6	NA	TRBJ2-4	CASSPSGPAKNIQYF	TGTGCCAGCAGCCCCTCAGGCCCAGCCAAAAACATTCAGTACTTC
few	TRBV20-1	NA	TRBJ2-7	CSARPHRGTLGEQYF	TGCAGTGCTAGACCCCACAGAGGGACCCTGGGCGAGCAGTACTTC